This entry describes one T cell receptor (beta chain). This entry is derived from a study of blood T cell repertoires in COVID-19. Study information: Samples came from the United States, Italy and Spain, spanning acute and convalescent COVID-19. Sources were T cells, B-cell-depleted T cells, or PBMCs; the material itself was cDNA or gDNA.

Original handling: Estimates of nucleated cell counts were drawn from the amplification of reference gene primers. Data came from immunoSEQ multiplex PCR; TCRdb stores just in-frame clones and leaves some out. For V, J and clone size, that table is used; D and trimming come from the DNA. The data contain 25,000 or so clones, about 94% of them singletons. The V gene lost 3 bases and the J gene lost 10 bases, with 23 bases spanning the gap. The CDR3 runs to 15 residues. Looked up from germline, CDR1 is SGHRS and CDR2 is YFSETQ. The sequence was obtained from a human donor with active COVID-19. The donor label of this sample is uncertain. The chain employs TRBV5-1 and TRBJ2-7; TRBD1 might be the D (6 bases). The sequencing input was peripheral blood. CDR3 protein: CASSSYSLDSQLQYF. CDR3 DNA sequence: TGCGCCAGCAGCTCGTACAGCCTGGACAGCCAGCTCCAGTACTTC. The complete variable domain, with remaining parts taken from reference TRBV5-1 and TRBJ2-7, reads KAGVTQTPRYLIKTRGQQVTLSCSPISGHRSVSWYQQTPGQGLQFLFEYFSETQRNKGNFPGRFSGRQFSNSRSEMNVSTLELGDSALYLCASSSYSLDSQLQYFGPGTRLTVT.